Below are 21 T cell receptor beta chains sequenced from a single sample in a study of OX40 agonist ivuxolimab in advanced cancers. TCRdb's copy holds only in-frame clones and misses some; the assay was immunoSEQ multiplex PCR. Of about 46,000 clones listed, around 90% were seen once; the top ten hold around 58%. Sequencing was performed on CD4+ or CD8+ T cells sorted from blood, taken in a trial of the OX40 agonist ivuxolimab. These receptors all stem from an adult with an advanced solid tumor such as melanoma, head and neck, liver or kidney cancer.

This clone was observed a single time. The chain employs TRBV16 and TRBJ1-5; TRBD1 matches at 7 bases. Germline V gene lookup returns CDR1 KGHSY and CDR2 FQNENV. The trim removed 9 bases at V and 0 bases at J, leaving 11 bases unmatched. This CDR3 is 16 amino acids long. The CDR3 loop is CASSPKGAYSNQPQHF. DNA for the CDR3: TGTGCCAGTAGTCCTAAGGGGGCCTATAGCAATCAGCCCCAGCATTTT. The full variable domain, completed using reference TRBV16 and TRBJ1-5, is GEEVAQTPKHLVRGEGQKAKLYCAPIKGHSYVFWYQQVLKNEFKFLISFQNENVFDETGMPKERFSAKCLPNSPCSLEIQATKLEDSAVYFCASSPKGAYSNQPQHFGDGTRLSIL.

The J gene is TRBJ2-1, the V gene TRBV19, with unresolved D. The CDR3 is 13 amino acids. V was clipped by 4 bases and J by 3 bases, with 7 bases between them. Germline V gene data show CDR1 as LNHDA and CDR2 as SQIVND (reference sequence). The CDR3 DNA follows: TGTGCCAGTAGTACCGGATACTACAATGAGCAGTTCTTC. Its translation is CASSTGYYNEQFF.

The CDR3 is CASSLLAGGHYEQYF. The CDR3 coding sequence is TGTGCCAGCAGTTTACTAGCGGGAGGGCACTACGAGCAGTACTTC. The genes are TRBV2 and TRBJ2-7, with 13 bases fitting TRBD2. V shed 5 bases and J 3 bases; nucleotides not matched to a gene: 4. CDR1 is SNHLY, CDR2 FYNNEI, per germline. The CDR3 runs to 15 residues.

The rearrangement uses TRBV6-5 and TRBJ1-3, with D possibly being TRBD1 (5 bases). The CDR3 length is 14 residues. In germline, CDR1 is MNHEY, CDR2 SVGAGI. The ends were cut back, 7 bases at V and 3 bases at J, with 13 bases in the middle. In DNA, the CDR3 is TGTGCCAGCATGTCGGGGGGAGATGGAAACACCATATATTTT. Its protein product is CASMSGGDGNTIYF.

The genes are TRBV5-1 and TRBJ2-7; tentatively, D is TRBD1 (5 bases). V was cut by 0 bases and J by 4 bases, with 8 bases left in between. Per germline, CDR1 SGHRS and CDR2 YFSETQ. The CDR3 sequence is 13 residues long. The CDR3 nucleotides are TGCGCCAGCAGCTTGGACAGGATGTACGAGCAGTACTTC. Translating it yields CASSLDRMYEQYF.

This clone has only a few counts. The chain couples TRBV11-1 to TRBJ1-1; D is unclear. The V gene's germline CDR1 is SGHAT and CDR2 FQDESV (reference sequence). The ends were cut back, 2 bases at V and 0 bases at J, with 10 bases in the middle. CDR3 size: 15 residues. DNA of the CDR3: TGTGCCAGCAGCTTACTTTCACAGCTGAACACTGAAGCTTTCTTT. Encoded protein: CASSLLSQLNTEAFF.

The chain uses TRBV7-9 and TRBJ2-2; no reliable D call. V lost 5 bases and J 7 bases, leaving 8 bases between the germline ends. The CDR3 is made up of 12 amino acids. Germline assignment: CDR1 SEHNR and CDR2 FQNEAQ (reference sequence). The CDR3 region is CASSPDYGELFF. The CDR3 DNA reads as TGTGCCAGCAGCCCCGATTACGGGGAGCTGTTTTTT. Using reference TRBV7-9 and TRBJ2-2 for the parts outside the CDR3, the full variable domain is DTGVSQNPRHKITKRGQNVTFRCDPISEHNRLYWYRQTLGQGPEFLTYFQNEAQLEKSRLLSDRFSAERPKGSFSTLEIQRTEQGDSAMYLCASSPDYGELFFGEGSRLTVL.

This clone appeared a single time. The CDR3 is CSRTSSGNTIYF. In DNA form, the CDR3 reads TGTTCCCGAACAAGCTCTGGAAACACCATATATTTT. The chain is built from TRBV10-3 and TRBJ1-3; D not resolved. The germline CDR1 and CDR2 sequences are ENHRY and SYGVKD. This CDR3 has 12 amino acids.

J is TRBJ1-5 and V is TRBV19, with TRBD1 matching 8 bases. This CDR3 comprises 14 residues. V was clipped by 11 bases and J by 6 bases; unmatched bases: 12. Germline V CDR1 and CDR2: LNHDA, SQIVND (reference sequence). The CDR3 DNA reads TGTGCCTCAAACAGGGGGAGGATAAGTCAGCCCCAGCATTTT. Encoded protein: CASNRGRISQPQHF.

V gene TRBV6-5 combines with J gene TRBJ2-5; D perhaps matches TRBD1 (5 bases). Trimming stripped 0 bases from V and 5 bases from J, with 13 bases between. CDR3 size: 15 residues. CDR1 MNHEY and CDR2 SVGAGI come from the germline V gene. CDR3 DNA sequence: TGTGCCAGCAGTTACTCTGGGCAGGGCCAGGAGACCCAGTACTTC. Translating gives CASSYSGQGQETQYF.

The J gene is TRBJ1-2, the V gene TRBV27, with TRBD1 matching over 9 bases. The CDR3 has 15 residues. V shed 4 bases and J 7 bases; nucleotides not matched to a gene: 10. Germline V lookup: CDR1 MNHEY, CDR2 SMNVEV (reference sequence). CDR3 residues: CASSSATGGVGGYTF. The CDR3 bases are TGTGCCAGCAGTTCGGCCACAGGGGGCGTTGGTGGCTACACCTTC.

This chain uses TRBV7-6 with TRBJ2-1; the match to TRBD2 covers 11 bases. The CDR3 extends over 17 amino acids. Germline V gene data show CDR1 as SGHVS and CDR2 as FNYEAQ. Germline trimming cut 1 base from V and 4 bases from J; bases unmatched to any gene: 6. The CDR3, as DNA: TGTGCCAGCAGCTTAGACTCCGGGACTAGCGGATACAATGAGCAGTTCTTC. Translating gives CASSLDSGTSGYNEQFF.

This clone came up a few times. The V gene is TRBV7-6, the J gene TRBJ1-2; D call uncertain. V was pared by 4 bases and J by 7 bases, with 13 bases between. The germline V gene encodes CDR1 SGHVS and CDR2 FNYEAQ. This CDR3 is 13 amino acids long. The CDR3 loop is CASSSVGGSGYTF. CDR3 sequence (DNA): TGTGCCAGCAGCTCCGTGGGTGGGAGTGGCTACACCTTC. Variable domain in full (rest from reference TRBV7-6 and TRBJ1-2): GAGVSQSPRYKVTKRGQDVALRCDPISGHVSLYWYRQALGQGPEFLTYFNYEAQQDKSGLPNDRFSAERPEGSISTLTIQRTEQRDSAMYRCASSSVGGSGYTFGSGTRLTVV.

The chain is built from TRBV11-3 and TRBJ2-3; no clear D. There are 14 residues in the CDR3. The germline V gene encodes CDR1 SGHNT and CDR2 YENEEA. V was pared by 2 bases and J by 1 base, with 7 bases between. The CDR3 DNA is TGTGCCAGCAGCTTAAACTGGGGCACAGATACGCAGTATTTT. Residues: CASSLNWGTDTQYF.

The V and J genes are TRBV7-3 and TRBJ2-1; D is uncertain. The CDR3 is 15 amino acids. V was trimmed by 0 bases and J by 5 bases, leaving 11 bases between them. Looked up from germline, CDR1 is SGHTA and CDR2 is FQGTGA. Written as DNA, the CDR3 is TGTGCCAGCAGCTTAACGTTAACGGTGAACAATGAGCAGTTCTTC. It codes for CASSLTLTVNNEQFF.

V usage is TRBV6-5 and J usage is TRBJ2-1, with TRBD2 matching 12 bases. The CDR3 consists of 15 residues. Germline CDR1 MNHEY, CDR2 SVGAGI. Germline trimming cut 6 bases from V and 4 bases from J; bases unmatched to any gene: 4. CDR3 nucleotide sequence: TGTGCCAGCAGGTCGCTAGCGGGGGGGTACAATGAGCAGTTCTTC. Translating it yields CASRSLAGGYNEQFF.

This clone was detected a few times. The chain employs TRBV7-8 and TRBJ2-1; 8 bases fit TRBD2. CDR1 and CDR2 from the germline V gene are SGHVS and FQNEAQ. CDR3 length: 18 residues. V was clipped by 4 bases and J by 0 bases; unmatched bases: 11. The CDR3 region is CASSSAEGAGASYNEQFF. DNA for the CDR3: TGTGCCAGCAGCTCCGCGGAAGGAGCGGGGGCCTCCTACAATGAGCAGTTCTTC.

The chain uses TRBV4-3 and TRBJ2-4; 7 bases are a match to TRBD1. Germline CDR1 and CDR2: LGHNA and YSLEER. Losses at the gene ends were 4 bases for V and 5 bases for J; bases not matched to a gene: 2. This CDR3 is built from 13 residues. The CDR3 loop is CASSPTGENIQYF. As DNA, the CDR3 is TGCGCCAGCAGCCCCACAGGGGAAAACATTCAGTACTTC.

This clone came up once. The J gene is TRBJ2-6, the V gene TRBV11-2; D ambiguous. The V end lost 7 bases, the J end lost 0 bases, and 10 bases lay between the germline ends. The CDR3 totals 15 residues. Per germline, CDR1 SGHAT and CDR2 FQNNGV. The DNA for the CDR3 is TGTGCCAGCATCCACGACCCCTCTGGGGCCAACGTCCTGACTTTC. Translation gives CASIHDPSGANVLTF.

The V gene is TRBV5-1, the J gene TRBJ2-1; 10 bases align to TRBD1. The V gene end was trimmed by 4 bases and the J gene end by 4 bases; junction bases not matched to a gene: 11. The CDR3 runs to 17 residues. CDR1 is SGHRS and CDR2 is YFSETQ in the germline V gene. CDR3 DNA sequence: TGCGCCAGCAGCCCGGCGGGACAGGGGACCTTATACAATGAGCAGTTCTTC. It is translated as CASSPAGQGTLYNEQFF.

This clone has a single count. V and J are TRBV5-6 and TRBJ2-3; D not certain. The CDR3 is made up of 15 amino acids. Germline CDR1 SGHDT, CDR2 YYEEEE. V lost 0 bases and J 0 bases, leaving 8 bases between the germline ends. The CDR3 loop reads CASSLALESTDTQYF. In nucleotides, the CDR3 is TGTGCCAGCAGCTTGGCTCTGGAAAGCACAGATACGCAGTATTTT.